This T cell receptor beta chain originates from a study of blood T cell repertoires in COVID-19. Study context: Acute-phase and convalescent COVID-19 samples originated in the United States, Italy and Spain. T cells, B-cell-depleted T cells, or PBMCs provided the cDNA or gDNA that served as material.

In the study's own analysis: From reference gene primer amplification, estimates of nucleated cell counts were derived. TCRdb's copy holds only in-frame clones and misses some; the assay was immunoSEQ multiplex PCR. V and J calls and clone size are copied from that table; D and trimming were computed from the DNA. The table has 100,000 to 150,000 clones, approximately 88% seen once; the top ten hold about a sixth. The CDR3 consists of 17 residues. Germline CDR1 and CDR2: MNHEY and SVGEGT. V lost 4 bases and J lost 3, with 20 bases in between. This TCR was recovered from a woman over 75 with acute or convalescent COVID-19. The chain is built from TRBV6-2 or TRBV6-3 and TRBJ2-3, with a possible D match to TRBD2 (5 bases). Sequencing used peripheral blood. For the CDR3, the DNA is TGTGCCAGCAGTTCCCCTTTTCCGGAGGCGGGTACAGATACGCAGTATTTT. Its protein product is CASSSPFPEAGTDTQYF.